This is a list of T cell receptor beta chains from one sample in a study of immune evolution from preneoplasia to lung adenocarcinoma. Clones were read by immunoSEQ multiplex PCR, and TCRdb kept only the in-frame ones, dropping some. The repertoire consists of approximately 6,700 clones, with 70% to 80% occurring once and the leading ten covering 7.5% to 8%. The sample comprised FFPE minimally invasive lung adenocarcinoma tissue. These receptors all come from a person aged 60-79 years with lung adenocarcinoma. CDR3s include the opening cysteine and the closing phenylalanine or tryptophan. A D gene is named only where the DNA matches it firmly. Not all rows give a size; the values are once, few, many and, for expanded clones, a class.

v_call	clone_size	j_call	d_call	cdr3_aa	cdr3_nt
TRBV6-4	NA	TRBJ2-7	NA	CASSQERGYEQYF	TGTGCCAGCAGCCAGGAGAGGGGCTACGAGCAGTACTTC
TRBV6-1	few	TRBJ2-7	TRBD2	CASGQDVAGTVEQYF	TGTGCCAGCGGGCAGGACGTAGCGGGAACGGTCGAGCAGTACTTC
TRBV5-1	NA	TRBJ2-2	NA	CASSLFVTGELFF	TGCGCCAGCAGCCTTTTTGTGACCGGGGAGCTGTTTTTT
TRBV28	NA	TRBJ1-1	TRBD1	CASSFPGSGTAMNTEAFF	TGTGCCAGCAGTTTTCCAGGGTCCGGGACAGCAATGAACACTGAAGCTTTCTTT
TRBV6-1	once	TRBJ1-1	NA	CASNPWGNTEAFF	TGTGCCAGCAACCCCTGGGGGAACACTGAAGCTTTCTTT
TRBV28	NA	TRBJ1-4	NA	CATRRRIRATNEKLFF	TGTGCCACCCGACGGAGAATACGTGCAACTAATGAAAAACTGTTTTTT
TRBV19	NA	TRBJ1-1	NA	CASSSWGNTEAFF	TGTGCCAGTAGTTCATGGGGTAACACTGAAGCTTTCTTT
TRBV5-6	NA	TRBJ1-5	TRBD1	CASSLWDRDYQPQHF	TGTGCCAGCAGCTTGTGGGACAGAGACTATCAGCCCCAGCATTTT
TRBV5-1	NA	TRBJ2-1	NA	CASSLPSSSYNEQFF	TGCGCCAGCAGCTTGCCGTCTAGCTCCTACAATGAGCAGTTCTTC
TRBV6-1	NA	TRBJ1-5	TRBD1	CASSQDDRGRFQPQHF	TGTGCCAGCAGTCAAGACGACAGGGGGCGGTTTCAGCCCCAGCATTTT
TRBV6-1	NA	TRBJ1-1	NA	CASMTPGQQNEAFF	TGTGCCAGTATGACACCGGGACAACAAAATGAAGCTTTCTTT
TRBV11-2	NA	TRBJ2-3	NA	CASSLDDREADTQYF	TGTGCCAGCAGCTTAGATGACAGGGAGGCAGATACGCAGTATTTT
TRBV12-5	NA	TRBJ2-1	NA	CASVRDSSSYNEQFF	TGTGCTAGCGTCCGGGACTCTAGCTCCTACAATGAGCAGTTCTTC
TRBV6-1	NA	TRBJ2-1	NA	CASSVTDYNEQFF	TGTGCCAGCAGCGTTACTGATTACAATGAGCAGTTCTTC
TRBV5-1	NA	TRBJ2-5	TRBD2	CASSSGLDRETQYF	TGCGCCAGCAGCTCGGGACTAGACCGGGAGACCCAGTACTTC
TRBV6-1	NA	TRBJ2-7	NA	CASSEYRVLSYEQYF	TGTGCCAGCAGTGAGTACAGAGTTTTATCCTACGAGCAGTACTTC
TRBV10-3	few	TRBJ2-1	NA	CAISESRDSYNEQFF	TGTGCCATCAGTGAGTCGAGGGACTCCTACAATGAGCAGTTCTTC
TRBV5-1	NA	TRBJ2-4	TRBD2	CASSLDAREGVGAKNIQYF	TGCGCCAGCAGCTTGGATGCGCGGGAGGGCGTTGGGGCCAAAAACATTCAGTACTTC
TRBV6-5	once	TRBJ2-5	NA	CASSQTRRLETQYF	TGTGCCAGCAGTCAGACTAGGAGGCTGGAGACCCAGTACTTC
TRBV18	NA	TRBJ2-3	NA	CASSTGRTLTDTQYF	TGTGCCAGCTCAACGGGGCGAACCCTCACAGATACGCAGTATTTT
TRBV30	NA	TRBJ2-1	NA	CAWSGSGRGADYNEQFF	TGTGCCTGGAGTGGGTCTGGGCGGGGAGCGGATTACAATGAACAGTTCTTC
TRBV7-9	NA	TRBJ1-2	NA	CASSVQGIHYGYTF	TGTGCCAGCAGCGTACAGGGTATTCACTATGGCTACACCTTC
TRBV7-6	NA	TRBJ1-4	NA	CASSLLSPTADADLFEKLFF	TGTGCCAGCAGCTTATTGTCTCCGACAGCCGATGCAGATTTATTCGAAAAACTGTTTTTT
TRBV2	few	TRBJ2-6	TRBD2	CASNNPSGTLTF	TGTGCCAGCAATAACCCTAGCGGCACCCTGACTTTC
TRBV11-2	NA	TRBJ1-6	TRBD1	CASSQQGTGSPLHF	TGTGCCAGCAGCCAACAGGGGACGGGTTCACCCCTCCACTTT
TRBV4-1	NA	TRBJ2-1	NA	CASSREGVDEQFF	TGCGCCAGCAGCCGTGAGGGGGTCGATGAGCAGTTCTTC
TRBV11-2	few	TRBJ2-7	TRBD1	CASSSPGQGAYEQYF	TGTGCCAGCAGCTCTCCGGGACAGGGAGCCTACGAGCAGTACTTC
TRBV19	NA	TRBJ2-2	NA	CASSVQGITGELFF	TGTGCCAGTAGCGTACAGGGCATCACCGGGGAGCTGTTTTTT
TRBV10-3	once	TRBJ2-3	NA	CAISESSPTDTQYF	TGTGCCATCAGTGAGTCGAGTCCCACAGATACGCAGTATTTT